This TCR beta chain derives from a study of T cell clonotyping in hematopoietic cell transplantation. Germline values: CDR1 SEHNR, CDR2 FQNEAQ (reference sequence). The CDR3 runs to 16 residues. V was clipped by 5 bases and J by 3 bases; unmatched bases: 5. Profiling relied on immunoSEQ multiplex PCR, and the TCRdb table lists in-frame clones only, not all of them. In the table there are about 41,000 clones, 95% of which are singletons. The chain has TRBV7-9 and TRBJ2-3, with 13 bases identical to TRBD2. The TCR was taken from a man aged 25 to 40 in good health. Some clones in this sample may be carry-over from other donors' samples. The sequenced sample consisted of peripheral blood mononuclear cells. The CDR3 is CASSQPGLAGTDTQYF. In DNA form, the CDR3 reads TGTGCCAGCAGCCAGCCGGGACTAGCGGGAACAGATACGCAGTATTTT.